One sample yielded the 5 T cell receptor beta chains listed below, sequenced in a study of T cells after yellow fever vaccination. TCRdb analysed the 5' RACE reads with MiXCR anew, one entry per CDR3 protein. The sample shows a few hundred thousand distinct CDR3 sequences, around 9.3% of them seen only once. The sequences come from CD4+ T cells sorted from PBMCs, collected 5 days after the yellow fever booster vaccination. These receptors were obtained from a man aged 18 to 35 who received the YFV17D yellow fever vaccine.

This clonotype was detected ten times or more. The chain has TRBV4-2 and TRBJ2-2; D gene uncertain. The V gene lost 0 bases and the J gene lost 1 base, with 9 bases spanning the gap. Germline assignment: CDR1 LGHNA and CDR2 YNFKEQ. The CDR3 is 16 amino acids. The CDR3 is CASSQDNSRNTGELFF. The CDR3 DNA reads as TGTGCCAGCAGCCAAGATAATAGCAGGAACACCGGGGAGCTGTTTTTT.

V and J are TRBV4-3 and TRBJ1-5; D is unresolved. The CDR3 totals 15 residues. V lost 0 bases and J lost 9, with 15 bases in between. The germline V gene encodes CDR1 LGHNA and CDR2 YSLEER. As DNA, the CDR3 is TGCGCCAGCAGCCAAGATTCGGCAGGTCAGAGGCCCCAGCATTTT. Its translation: CASSQDSAGQRPQHF.

This clonotype has only a few counts. The rearrangement joins TRBV21-1 to TRBJ2-3; TRBD1 is taken as the D call from the table, unchecked against the DNA. TRBV21-1 is described as a pseudogene. The CDR3 has 16 residues. The CDR3 sequence: CASSMPGMTSTDTQYF. The CDR3 DNA follows: TGTGCCAGCAGCATGCCGGGGATGACTAGCACAGATACGCAGTATTTT.

In its sample, this clonotype was seen a few times. V is TRBV6-5 and J is TRBJ2-2; D uncertain. Germline assignment: CDR1 MNHEY and CDR2 SVGAGI. V lost 5 bases, J lost 7 bases, and 11 bases lay in between. The CDR3 totals 13 residues. The DNA of the CDR3 is TGTGCCAGCAGTCCAGGCATTAACGGGGAGCTGTTTTTT. Residues: CASSPGINGELFF.

V gene TRBV28 combines with J gene TRBJ2-3; D is perhaps TRBD1 (6 bases). CDR1 is MDHEN and CDR2 is SYDVKM in the germline V gene. This CDR3 region has 15 residues. The V end was cut by 6 bases, the J end by 0 bases, with 13 bases between. The CDR3 loop reads CASRLGGQSTDTQYF. In DNA form, the CDR3 reads TGTGCCAGCAGGCTAGGCGGACAGAGCACAGATACGCAGTATTTT.